This TCR beta chain is drawn from a study of blood T cell repertoires in COVID-19. For the study at large: Both acute and convalescent COVID-19 samples were obtained from the United States, Italy and Spain. PBMCs, B-cell-depleted T cells, or T cells were the source of the cDNA or gDNA that made up the material.

A note on this clone: Within the sample, other DNA sequences also encode this same CDR3.

V was pared by 3 bases and J by 2 bases, with 0 bases of the junction left unmatched. This CDR3 region has 13 residues. CDR1 is KGHSH, CDR2 LQKENI, per germline. Authors' processing steps: How many nucleated cells were present was estimated from reference gene primer amplification. The method was immunoSEQ multiplex PCR; TCRdb's version includes in-frame clones alone and lacks a portion of them. The V and J calls and clone size are taken from that table; D and trimming were inferred from the DNA. The table lists 81,000 or so clones, more than 70% of them singletons. The chain has TRBV18 and TRBJ2-5; 7 bases match TRBD1. Sequenced: peripheral blood. This TCR was sampled from a man over 45 with active COVID-19. The chain's CDR3 is CASSPGQQETQYF. In DNA form, the CDR3 reads TGTGCCAGCTCACCGGGACAGCAAGAGACCCAGTACTTC.